What follows are 28 T cell receptor beta chains derived from one specimen sequenced in a study of CD8 T cells in ankylosing spondylitis. TCRdb independently ran MiXCR on the 5' RACE reads; one entry per CDR3 protein. Altogether a few hundred thousand distinct CDR3 sequences are present, about 20% being singletons, with the ten largest covering 3.5%. Sequencing was done on a sample of blood, either unsorted or a sorted T cell fraction (not recorded which). Receptor source: a female donor with ankylosing spondylitis or in good health (not recorded which).

Comments on this clonotype: The junction does not match germline at one end; this may be a read error. The chain has TRBV5-7 and TRBJ2-1; tentative D call: TRBD2 (5 bases). TRBV5-7 is annotated as an ORF whose role is uncertain. CDR3 length equals 13 residues. The CDR3: CAISLEVRSEQFF. The CDR3 DNA reads TGTGCCATCAGCTTGGAGGTTCGGTCGGAGCAGTTCTTC.

This sequence joins TRBV12-3 or TRBV12-4 and TRBJ1-2, with TRBD1 as a possible D gene (5 bases). V lost 6 bases and J 7 bases, leaving 18 bases between the germline ends. This CDR3 has 14 residues. In DNA, the CDR3 is TGTGCCAGCAGCGCCGGGACCGGGAAGGGTGGCTACACCTTC. Amino acids: CASSAGTGKGGYTF.

A few counts support this clonotype. This chain connects TRBV6-6 to TRBJ2-5; TRBD1 aligns across 7 bases. Trimming removed 6 bases from V and 2 bases from J; junction bases left unmatched: 3. Germline lookup yields CDR1 MNHNY and CDR2 SVGAGI (reference sequence). CDR3 length: 13 residues. The CDR3: CASREQGQETQYF. The CDR3 DNA is TGTGCCAGCAGGGAACAGGGGCAAGAGACCCAGTACTTC.

This sequence joins TRBV11-3 and TRBJ2-3; 12 positions match TRBD2. This CDR3 has 15 amino acids. Germline CDR1 and CDR2: SGHNT and YENEEA. Here the CDR3 DNA reads TGTGTCAGGAGCTCACTAGCGGGAGGACCAGATACGCAGTATTTT. Protein product: CVRSSLAGGPDTQYF.

The sample holds many counts of this clonotype. V is TRBV12-3 or TRBV12-4 and J is TRBJ2-2; 8 bases are a match to TRBD1. This CDR3 comprises 13 residues. The J segment lost 6 bases and the V segment lost 4 bases, leaving 1 base of the junction unmatched. The CDR3 spells CASSWGQAGELFF. DNA of the CDR3: TGTGCCAGCAGTTGGGGACAGGCCGGGGAGCTGTTTTTT.

The chain recombines TRBV20-1 with TRBJ2-5, with D possibly TRBD1 on 5 matching bases. Per germline, CDR1 DFQATT and CDR2 SNEGSKA (reference sequence). The CDR3 contains 16 residues. V lost 0 bases to trimming and J lost 6 bases, with 20 bases between them. The CDR3 bases are TGCAGTGCTAGAGATTGGGTCTCGGAAGGGGAAAAGACCCAGTACTTC. Its protein product is CSARDWVSEGEKTQYF.

This clonotype has more than one count but fewer than ten. The V call is TRBV15, the J call TRBJ2-1; 9 nucleotides line up with TRBD2. Unmatched junction bases numbered 8, after V lost 0 bases and J lost 8 bases. The CDR3 is 16 residues long. Germline V gene data show CDR1 as LNHNV and CDR2 as YYDKDF (reference sequence). CDR3 sequence: CATSRDHGLASYEQFF. The CDR3 nucleotides are TGTGCCACCAGCAGAGATCACGGACTAGCGTCGTATGAGCAGTTCTTC.

This clonotype has only a few counts. J is TRBJ2-7 and V is TRBV27, with no clear D. V shed 7 bases and J shed 0 bases, with 13 bases lying between them. Germline values: CDR1 MNHEY, CDR2 SMNVEV (reference sequence). This CDR3 contains 14 residues. CDR3: CASMATSSSYEQYF. Written as DNA, the CDR3 is TGTGCCAGCATGGCTACGTCCAGCTCCTACGAGCAGTACTTC.

This clonotype was observed a few times. The chain employs TRBV7-2 and TRBJ2-7; D possibly corresponds to TRBD1 (6 bases). Germline V gene lookup returns CDR1 SGHTA and CDR2 FQGNSA. The CDR3 runs 14 residues. V was shortened by 2 bases and J by 1 base, with 9 bases between the two germline ends. CDR3 loop: CASSLRGQSYEQYF. The CDR3 DNA is TGTGCCAGCAGCTTAAGAGGACAGTCCTACGAGCAGTACTTC.

This clonotype was seen more than once but under ten times. The chain has TRBV20-1 and TRBJ1-2; 12 nucleotides match TRBD1. The germline gives CDR1 DFQATT, CDR2 SNEGSKA (reference sequence). The J segment lost 6 bases and the V segment lost 6 bases, leaving 5 bases of the junction unmatched. This CDR3 has 13 amino acids. The CDR3 coding sequence is TGCAGTGCCCCGGGGACAGGGGGCGATGGCTACACCTTC. It is translated as CSAPGTGGDGYTF.

This clonotype was detected many times. The CDR3 loop is CASSRISYEQYF. CDR3 DNA sequence: TGTGCCAGCAGCAGGATTTCCTACGAGCAGTACTTC. This chain links TRBV25-1 with TRBJ2-7; no firm D call. From germline, CDR1 is MGHDK and CDR2 SYGVNS. The ends were cut back, 6 bases at V and 1 base at J, with 7 bases in the middle. This CDR3 spans 12 amino acids.

This clonotype was picked up a small number of times. The chain uses TRBV27 and TRBJ2-7, with a weak D call TRBD1 (6 bases). This CDR3 spans 15 amino acids. Trimming cost V 6 bases and J 0 bases, with 15 bases left between them. Germline CDR1 reads MNHEY; CDR2 reads SMNVEV (reference sequence). CDR3 bases: TGTGCCAGCAGCCTAAGACAGGTCCCCTCCTACGAGCAGTACTTC. It codes for CASSLRQVPSYEQYF.

This chain uses TRBV10-3 with TRBJ2-1; D call uncertain. Germline assignment: CDR1 ENHRY and CDR2 SYGVKD. This CDR3 has 15 residues. The V end was cut by 6 bases, the J end by 0 bases, with 12 bases between. CDR3 nucleotides: TGTGCCATCAGCTTATCTGGGGACTCCTACAATGAGCAGTTCTTC. This sequence encodes CAISLSGDSYNEQFF.

In its sample, this clonotype was seen many times. The chain has TRBV12-3 or TRBV12-4 and TRBJ1-5, with D uncertain. V lost 6 bases to trimming and J lost 7 bases, with 13 bases between them. There are 13 residues in the CDR3. CDR3 in amino acids: CASSQTGGQPQHF. In DNA form, the CDR3 reads TGTGCCAGCAGCCAGACGGGCGGACAGCCCCAGCATTTT.

At least ten counts were recorded for this clonotype. The chain joins TRBV3-1 to TRBJ1-3; D is unclear. Between the trimmed V and J ends, which lost 3 bases and 0 bases, there was a span of 9 bases. Germline V CDR1 and CDR2: LGHDT, YNNKEL (reference sequence). CDR3 size: 15 residues. CDR3 loop: CASSHEQISGNTIYF. The CDR3 DNA sequence: TGTGCCAGCAGCCACGAACAGATCTCTGGAAACACCATATATTTT.

The V gene is TRBV18, the J gene TRBJ2-6; D may correspond to TRBD1 or TRBD2 (5 bases each). CDR1 and CDR2 from the germline V gene are KGHSH and LQKENI. The V end was cut by 6 bases, the J end by 1 base, with 22 bases between. CDR3 length: 19 residues. The CDR3 coding sequence is TGTGCCAGCTCCCGCGGGCAGGGCGGACTCGTATCTGGGGCCAACGTCCTGACTTTC. Amino acids: CASSRGQGGLVSGANVLTF.

This clonotype has just a few counts. The J gene is TRBJ2-2, the V gene TRBV12-3 or TRBV12-4, with TRBD2 matching over 9 bases. The V gene end was trimmed by 5 bases and the J gene end by 6 bases; junction bases not matched to a gene: 7. This CDR3 contains 15 residues. CDR3 in amino acids: CASSRVREGAGELFF. CDR3 in DNA: TGTGCCAGCAGTCGGGTGCGGGAGGGGGCCGGGGAGCTGTTTTTT.

The chain carries TRBV6-2 or TRBV6-3 and TRBJ2-1; D gene uncertain. This CDR3 comprises 13 residues. Germline V CDR1 and CDR2: MNHEY, SVGEGT. Between the trimmed V and J ends, which lost 1 base and 6 bases, there was a span of 7 bases. In DNA, the CDR3 is TGTGCCAGCAGTTACTGGACCATCAATGAGCAGTTCTTC. This sequence encodes CASSYWTINEQFF.

This clonotype was observed a handful of times. This rearrangement joins TRBV5-1 to TRBJ2-7; 7 bases line up with TRBD2. V lost 3 bases, J lost 7 bases, and 7 bases stayed unmatched. The CDR3 length is 13 residues. CDR1 and CDR2 from the germline V gene are SGHRS and YFSETQ. The CDR3 DNA reads as TGCGCCAGCAGCTCTGGACTAGATTGGGAGCAGTACTTC. This sequence encodes CASSSGLDWEQYF. Variable domain in full (rest from reference TRBV5-1 and TRBJ2-7): KAGVTQTPRYLIKTRGQQVTLSCSPISGHRSVSWYQQTPGQGLQFLFEYFSETQRNKGNFPGRFSGRQFSNSRSEMNVSTLELGDSALYLCASSSGLDWEQYFGPGTRLTVT.

This chain links TRBV5-1 with TRBJ2-7, with D perhaps matching TRBD2 (6 bases). There are 15 residues in the CDR3. Per germline, CDR1 SGHRS and CDR2 YFSETQ. Trimming removed 4 bases at V and 0 bases at J, with 14 bases between. The CDR3: CASSVFPGVSYEQYF. The CDR3, as DNA: TGCGCCAGCAGCGTATTCCCGGGGGTCTCCTACGAGCAGTACTTC.

The V and J genes are TRBV19 and TRBJ2-5, with 13 bases that match TRBD2. Germline V gives CDR1 LNHDA, CDR2 SQIVND (reference sequence). The CDR3 contains 16 residues. The ends lost 5 bases at V and 0 bases at J; junction bases unmatched: 3. Here the CDR3 DNA reads TGTGCCAGTAGTCCGACTAGCGGGAGGAACCAAGAGACCCAGTACTTC. This codes for CASSPTSGRNQETQYF.

This clonotype was observed many times. The chain links TRBV20-1 to TRBJ2-1; perhaps D is TRBD1 or TRBD2 (5 bases each). Germline loops: CDR1 DFQATT, CDR2 SNEGSKA (reference sequence). CDR3 size: 12 residues. V was shortened by 5 bases and J by 8 bases, with 13 bases between the two germline ends. The CDR3 sequence is CSAEGLDHEQFF. In DNA, the CDR3 is TGCAGTGCTGAGGGGCTAGACCATGAGCAGTTCTTC.

V usage is TRBV19 and J usage is TRBJ2-7; TRBD2 aligns across 9 bases. The germline V gene has CDR1 LNHDA and CDR2 SQIVND (reference sequence). This CDR3 spans 13 amino acids. V lost 6 bases, J lost 6 bases, and 6 bases stayed unmatched. In nucleotides, the CDR3 is TGTGCCAGTAGAGTAGCGGGAGAAGCCGAGCAGTACTTC. Translation gives CASRVAGEAEQYF.

In this sample, this clonotype turned up a few times. The J gene is TRBJ2-7, the V gene TRBV20-1, with D possibly being TRBD1 (5 bases). Germline V CDR1 and CDR2: DFQATT, SNEGSKA (reference sequence). The ends were cut back, 5 bases at V and 1 base at J, with 12 bases in the middle. The CDR3 has 13 amino acids. This CDR3 is CSASRTLSYEQYF. CDR3 in DNA: TGCAGTGCTTCACGGACACTTTCCTACGAGCAGTACTTC.

This clonotype was counted ten times or more. J is TRBJ2-2 and V is TRBV12-3 or TRBV12-4; maybe TRBD1 (6 bases). This CDR3 is built from 15 residues. V shed 6 bases and J shed 3 bases, with 14 bases lying between them. The CDR3 protein is CASSVRGKDTGELFF. DNA of the CDR3: TGTGCCAGCAGCGTCAGGGGAAAGGACACCGGGGAGCTGTTTTTT.

This clonotype occurred once. In nucleotides, the CDR3 is TGTGCAAGTCTCCATTCGATCAGCCCCGGGTCCCGGGAAGGCGATGAGCAGTTCTTC. It is translated as CASLHSISPGSREGDEQFF. V gene TRBV12-2 combines with J gene TRBJ2-1; the listed D gene, TRBD1, was not tested against the DNA. TRBV12-2 is a known pseudogene. The CDR3 is made up of 19 amino acids.

The rearrangement joins TRBV29-1 to TRBJ2-5, with 7 nucleotides matching TRBD1. The germline V gene encodes CDR1 SQVTM and CDR2 ANQGSEA. CDR3 size: 10 residues. With 7 bases clipped from V and 10 bases from J, the junction kept 6 bases outside the gene matches. The CDR3 DNA follows: TGCAGCGGAAGGGACAGCCTCCAGTACTTC. Translating it yields CSGRDSLQYF.

This clonotype showed up just a few times. The chain employs TRBV20-1 and TRBJ2-1; the D gene is possibly TRBD2 (6 bases). Germline V lookup: CDR1 DFQATT, CDR2 SNEGSKA (reference sequence). The CDR3 has 12 amino acids. V lost 3 bases, J lost 6 bases, and 9 bases lay in between. DNA for the CDR3: TGCAGTGCTAGCGGGAGCATCAATGAGCAGTTCTTC. Translated, it gives CSASGSINEQFF.